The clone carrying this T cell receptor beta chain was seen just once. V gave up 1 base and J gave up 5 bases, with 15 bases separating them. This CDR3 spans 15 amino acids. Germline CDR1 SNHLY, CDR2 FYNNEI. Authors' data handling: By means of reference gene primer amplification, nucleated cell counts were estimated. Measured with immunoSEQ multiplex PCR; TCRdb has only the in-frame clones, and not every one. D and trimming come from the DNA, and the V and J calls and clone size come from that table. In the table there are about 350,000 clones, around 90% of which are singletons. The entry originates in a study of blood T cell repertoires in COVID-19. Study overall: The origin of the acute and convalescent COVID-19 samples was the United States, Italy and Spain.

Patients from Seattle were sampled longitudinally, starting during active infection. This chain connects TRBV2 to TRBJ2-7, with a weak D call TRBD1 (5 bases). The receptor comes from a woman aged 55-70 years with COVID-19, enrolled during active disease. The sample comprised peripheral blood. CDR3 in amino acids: CASSEGKVGRDEQYF. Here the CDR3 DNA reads TGTGCCAGCAGTGAAGGGAAAGTGGGGCGCGACGAGCAGTACTTC.